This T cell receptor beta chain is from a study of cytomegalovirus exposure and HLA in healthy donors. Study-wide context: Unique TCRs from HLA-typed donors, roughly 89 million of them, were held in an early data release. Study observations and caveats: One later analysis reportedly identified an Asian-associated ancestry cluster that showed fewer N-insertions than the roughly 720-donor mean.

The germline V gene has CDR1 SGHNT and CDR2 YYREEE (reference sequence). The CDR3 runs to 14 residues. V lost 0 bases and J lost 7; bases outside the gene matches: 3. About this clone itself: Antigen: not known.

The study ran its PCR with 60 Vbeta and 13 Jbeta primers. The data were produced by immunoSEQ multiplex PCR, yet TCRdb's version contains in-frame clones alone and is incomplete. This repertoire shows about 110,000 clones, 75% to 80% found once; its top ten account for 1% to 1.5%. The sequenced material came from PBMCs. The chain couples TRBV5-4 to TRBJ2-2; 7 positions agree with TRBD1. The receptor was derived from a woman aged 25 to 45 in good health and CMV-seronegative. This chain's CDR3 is CASSLEGGGGELFF. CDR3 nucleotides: TGTGCCAGCAGCTTGGAAGGGGGCGGCGGGGAGCTGTTTTTT.